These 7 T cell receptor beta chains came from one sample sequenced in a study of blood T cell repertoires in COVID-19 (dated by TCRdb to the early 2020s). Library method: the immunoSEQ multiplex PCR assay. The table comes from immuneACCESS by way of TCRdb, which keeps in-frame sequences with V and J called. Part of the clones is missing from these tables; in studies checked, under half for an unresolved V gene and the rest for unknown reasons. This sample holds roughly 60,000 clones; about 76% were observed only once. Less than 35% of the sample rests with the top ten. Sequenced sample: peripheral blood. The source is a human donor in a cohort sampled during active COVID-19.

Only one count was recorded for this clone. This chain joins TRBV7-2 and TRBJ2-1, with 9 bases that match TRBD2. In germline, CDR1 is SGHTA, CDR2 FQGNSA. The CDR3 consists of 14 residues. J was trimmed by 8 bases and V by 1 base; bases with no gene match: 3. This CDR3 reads CASSLVGGRDEQFF. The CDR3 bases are TGTGCCAGCAGCTTAGTCGGCGGGAGGGATGAGCAGTTCTTC.

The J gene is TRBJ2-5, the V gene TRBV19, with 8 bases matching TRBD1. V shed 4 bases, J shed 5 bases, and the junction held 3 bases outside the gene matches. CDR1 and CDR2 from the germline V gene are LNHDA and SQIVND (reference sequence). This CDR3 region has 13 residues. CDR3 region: CASSKNRGETQYF. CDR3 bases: TGTGCCAGTAGTAAAAACAGGGGGGAGACCCAGTACTTC.

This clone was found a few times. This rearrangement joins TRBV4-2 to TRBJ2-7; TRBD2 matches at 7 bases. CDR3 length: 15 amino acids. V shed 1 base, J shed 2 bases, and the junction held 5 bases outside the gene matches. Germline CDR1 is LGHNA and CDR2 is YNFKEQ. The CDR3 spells CASSQGLAAAYEQYF. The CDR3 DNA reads TGTGCCAGCAGCCAAGGACTAGCTGCCGCCTACGAGCAGTACTTC.

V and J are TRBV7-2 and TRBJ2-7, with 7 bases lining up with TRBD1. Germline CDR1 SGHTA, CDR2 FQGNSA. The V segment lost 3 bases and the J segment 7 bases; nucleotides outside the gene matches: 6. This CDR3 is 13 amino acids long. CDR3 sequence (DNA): TGTGCCAGCAGCTTCTACAGGGGTCAGGAGCAGTACTTC. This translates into CASSFYRGQEQYF.

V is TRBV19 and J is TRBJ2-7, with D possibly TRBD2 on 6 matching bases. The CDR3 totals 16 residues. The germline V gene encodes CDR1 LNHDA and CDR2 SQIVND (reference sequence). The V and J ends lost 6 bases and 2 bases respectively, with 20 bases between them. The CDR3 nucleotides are TGTGCCAGTAGCCGCTCCCCCGGGACTTTAACCTACGAGCAGTACTTC. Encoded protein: CASSRSPGTLTYEQYF.

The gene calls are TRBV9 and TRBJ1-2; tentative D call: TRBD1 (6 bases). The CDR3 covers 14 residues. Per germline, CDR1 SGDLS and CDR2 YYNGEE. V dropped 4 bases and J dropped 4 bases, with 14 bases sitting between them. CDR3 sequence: CASSPGGSVYGYTF. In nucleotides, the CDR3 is TGTGCCAGCAGCCCGGGGGGCAGCGTCTATGGCTACACCTTC.

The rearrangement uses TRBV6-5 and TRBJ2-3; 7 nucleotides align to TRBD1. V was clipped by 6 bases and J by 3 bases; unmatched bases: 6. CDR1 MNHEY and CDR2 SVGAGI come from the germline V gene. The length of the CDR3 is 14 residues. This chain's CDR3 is CASRRDRATDTQYF. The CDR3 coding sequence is TGTGCCAGCAGGAGAGACAGGGCGACAGATACGCAGTATTTT.